A selection of T cell receptor beta chains follows, all from one sample in a study of vaccination and CD4 T cells after COVID-19. Each CDR3 protein gets one entry after TCRdb re-called the PCR reads with MiXCR. Of 15,000 to 20,000 distinct CDR3 sequences listed, 45% to 70% are singletons. This sample comprised CD4+ T cells from blood, obtained after SARS-CoV-2 vaccination. These receptors all come from a human donor who had recovered from COVID-19. Each CDR3 is given with its conserved first and last residue. The D gene is left open where the match is weak. Some rows mark clone size as missing; the rest say once, few, many or name a class of expanded clone.

j_gene | abundance | d_gene | v_gene | CDR3nt | CDR3aa
TRBJ2-7 | . | . | TRBV7-8 | TGTGCCAGCAGCGTAGAGGGGGGCCTCTATGAGCAGTATTTC | CASSVEGGLYEQYF
TRBJ2-3 | . | . | TRBV5-6 | TGTGCCAGCAGCTGGGACTTCACAGATACGCAGTATTTT | CASSWDFTDTQYF
TRBJ2-3 | . | . | TRBV7-3 | TGTGCCAGCGGCCACCAGGGGGATACGCAGTATTTT | CASGHQGDTQYF
TRBJ2-5 | once | . | TRBV28 | TGTGCCAGCAGTTTTATTGGGGAGACCCAGTACTTC | CASSFIGETQYF
TRBJ2-1 | . | TRBD2 | TRBV10-3 | TGTGCCATCAACGCGGGAGTTCCATCCTACAATGAGCAGTTCTTC | CAINAGVPSYNEQFF
TRBJ1-2 | few | . | TRBV20-1 | TGCAGTGCTACCCGGGCAGCTAGGGGCTATGGCTACACCTTC | CSATRAARGYGYTF
TRBJ2-5 | . | . | TRBV6-1 | TGTGCCAGCAGTCTACAAGGGACCCAGTACTTC | CASSLQGTQYF
TRBJ2-1 | few | TRBD2 | TRBV6-5 | TGTGCCAGCAGTTCTAGCGGTGCCTACAATGAGCAGTTCTTC | CASSSSGAYNEQFF
TRBJ2-2 | . | TRBD1 | TRBV20-1 | TGCAGTGCTAGCTTCTCGTGGGACAGAGAGCTCACCGGGGAGCTGTTTTTT | CSASFSWDRELTGELFF
TRBJ2-2 | . | TRBD2 | TRBV27 | TGTGCCAGCAGTCGGGTAACGAACCCGGGGGGGCTGTTTTTT | CASSRVTNPGGLFF
TRBJ2-3 | . | . | TRBV12-3/TRBV12-4 | TGTGCCAGCAGTTTAGCCGGGGTGACAGATACGCAGTATTTT | CASSLAGVTDTQYF
TRBJ2-3 | few | . | TRBV15 | TGTGCCACCAGCAGAGATCTCATCACAGATACGCAGTATTTT | CATSRDLITDTQYF
TRBJ2-5 | . | . | TRBV28 | TGTGCCAGCAGTTTTTCACAGGGGGGGCTGGTTGGCGGAGAGACCCAGTACTTC | CASSFSQGGLVGGETQYF
TRBJ1-3 | few | . | TRBV12-3/TRBV12-4 | TGTGCCAGCAGGTGGGGCGCTGGAAACACCATATATTTT | CASRWGAGNTIYF
TRBJ2-2 | . | . | TRBV24-1 | TGTGCCACCAGTGGGGCCTTCGCGAACACCGGGGAGCTGTTTTTT | CATSGAFANTGELFF
TRBJ1-6 | . | . | TRBV12-3/TRBV12-4 | TGTGCCAGCAGTGATGTAAATTCACCCCTCCACTTT | CASSDVNSPLHF
TRBJ2-5 | . | TRBD2 | TRBV2 | TGTGCCACCACCGGGACTAGTGGCGAGACCCAGTACTTC | CATTGTSGETQYF
TRBJ1-1 | . | . | TRBV7-3 | TGTGCCAGCAGCTTATTGGCGACCACTGAAGCTTTCTTT | CASSLLATTEAFF
TRBJ2-1 | once | . | TRBV20-1 | TGCAGTGCTGAGGGCGCCCGGGACTTAAATAAGGATGAGCAGTTCTTC | CSAEGARDLNKDEQFF
TRBJ2-7 | . | . | TRBV28 | TGTGCCAGCAGGGAAAGGGACGAGCAGTACTTC | CASRERDEQYF
TRBJ1-3 | few | TRBD1 | TRBV7-9 | TGTGCCAGCAGCAAGACAGGGGCCTCTGGAAACACCATATATTTT | CASSKTGASGNTIYF
TRBJ2-3 | . | TRBD2 | TRBV7-6 | TGTGCCAGCAGCTTAGATAGCGGGAAGTCAGATACGCAGTATTTT | CASSLDSGKSDTQYF
TRBJ1-1 | . | . | TRBV10-3 | TGTGCCATCAGTGAGTCGCGGGCAGGGAAGAACACTGAAGCTTTCTTT | CAISESRAGKNTEAFF
TRBJ2-7 | . | . | TRBV2 | TGTGCCAGCAGTGAACGGGGGGCGGCCTACGAGCAGTACTTC | CASSERGAAYEQYF
TRBJ2-2 | . | TRBD2 | TRBV2 | TGTGCCAGCAGGGGAGGGACCTCAACCGGGGAGCTGTTTTTT | CASRGGTSTGELFF
TRBJ1-2 | . | . | TRBV28 | TGTGCCAGCAAACAGGGAGGCCCTGGATATGGCTACACCTTC | CASKQGGPGYGYTF
TRBJ2-7 | . | TRBD2 | TRBV6-2/TRBV6-3 | TGTGCCAGCAGTCCTAGGACTAGCGGGAGTGACGAGCAGTACTTC | CASSPRTSGSDEQYF
TRBJ2-3 | . | TRBD2 | TRBV2 | TGTGCCAGCAGGGATAGCGGGAGGCGCACAGATACGCAGTATTTT | CASRDSGRRTDTQYF
TRBJ1-6 | . | TRBD1 | TRBV5-1 | TGCGCCAGCAGCTTGCAAAGTGGGGACAGCCGTTCACCCCTCCACTTT | CASSLQSGDSRSPLHF
TRBJ2-7 | few | TRBD1 | TRBV28 | TGTGCCAGCAGTTTATTGGACAGGGGGGCGGAAGAGCAGTACTTC | CASSLLDRGAEEQYF
TRBJ2-2 | . | . | TRBV20-1 | TGCAGTGCACCCCCTACCGCCGCGAACACCGGGGAGCTGTTTTTT | CSAPPTAANTGELFF